These T cell receptor beta chains were read from a single sample in a study of blood T cell repertoires in COVID-19. Some clones are missing from TCRdb's copy, which holds only in-frame ones; the method was immunoSEQ multiplex PCR. This sample has some 170,000 clones; roughly 87% occur once, and the top ten carry about 1.2%. What was sequenced was PBMCs or T cells enriched from blood (not recorded which). The receptors derive from a human donor with acute COVID-19. The donor label of this sample is uncertain. The CDR3 runs from the conserved cysteine through the conserved F or W. The order of the fields is clone size, V gene, D gene, J gene, CDR3 DNA, CDR3 protein. The D gene is left open where the match is weak. A row's size may be missing; if present it is once, few, many or a size class.

clone_size: -; v_call: TRBV12-3/TRBV12-4; d_call: -; j_call: TRBJ1-2; cdr3_nt: TGTGCCAGCAGTACTCAGGGTCGGGGCTACACCTTC; cdr3_aa: CASSTQGRGYTF
clone_size: -; v_call: TRBV18; d_call: TRBD1; j_call: TRBJ1-6; cdr3_nt: TGTGCCAGCTCACCATCAGACAGGGAAGGTTCACCCCTCCACTTT; cdr3_aa: CASSPSDREGSPLHF
clone_size: -; v_call: TRBV9; d_call: TRBD1; j_call: TRBJ1-1; cdr3_nt: TGTGCCAGCAGCGGTCGTCGTGGGACAGGGATTCTGGGGACTGAAGCTTTCTTT; cdr3_aa: CASSGRRGTGILGTEAFF
clone_size: -; v_call: TRBV14; d_call: -; j_call: TRBJ1-1; cdr3_nt: TGTGCCAGCAGCCCCGCCTGGGGCCAGGCTGAAGCTTTCTTT; cdr3_aa: CASSPAWGQAEAFF
clone_size: few; v_call: TRBV7-9; d_call: -; j_call: TRBJ1-2; cdr3_nt: TGTGCCAGCAGCTTAGTAGCGGATGGCTACACCTTC; cdr3_aa: CASSLVADGYTF
clone_size: -; v_call: TRBV5-4; d_call: -; j_call: TRBJ1-3; cdr3_nt: TGTGCCAGCAGCTTGAAAGGTCAGGGAAGCACCATATATTTT; cdr3_aa: CASSLKGQGSTIYF
clone_size: -; v_call: TRBV18; d_call: -; j_call: TRBJ2-1; cdr3_nt: TGTGCCAGCTCACCACCGCAAGGGGCCTCCTACAATGAGCAGTTCTTC; cdr3_aa: CASSPPQGASYNEQFF
clone_size: once; v_call: TRBV5-1; d_call: -; j_call: TRBJ2-7; cdr3_nt: TGCGCCAGCAGCTTTGTGGGGGGGCTCGAGCAGTACTTC; cdr3_aa: CASSFVGGLEQYF
clone_size: -; v_call: TRBV24-1; d_call: TRBD1; j_call: TRBJ1-3; cdr3_nt: TGTGCCACCAGTGAGACAGGGAGCTCTGGAAACACCATATATTTT; cdr3_aa: CATSETGSSGNTIYF
clone_size: -; v_call: TRBV27; d_call: -; j_call: TRBJ2-2; cdr3_nt: TGTGCCAGCAGTTTAAACAGGAAGCTCAACACCGGGGAGCTGTTTTTT; cdr3_aa: CASSLNRKLNTGELFF
clone_size: -; v_call: TRBV19; d_call: -; j_call: TRBJ1-1; cdr3_nt: TGTGCCAGTAGTAAGAACCCCGAGGGGAACACTGAAGCTTTCTTT; cdr3_aa: CASSKNPEGNTEAFF
clone_size: -; v_call: TRBV4-2; d_call: TRBD2; j_call: TRBJ2-3; cdr3_nt: TGTGCCAGCAGCCAAGATCGCCAGCGGGGGCAGACAGATACGCAGTATTTT; cdr3_aa: CASSQDRQRGQTDTQYF
clone_size: -; v_call: TRBV10-3; d_call: -; j_call: TRBJ1-6; cdr3_nt: TGTGCCATCAGTGAGATGCGGGGGCTAGGTTCACCCCTCCACTTT; cdr3_aa: CAISEMRGLGSPLHF
clone_size: -; v_call: TRBV30; d_call: -; j_call: TRBJ2-6; cdr3_nt: TGTGCCTGGAATGGCAAGGAATGGGGGCGTGGGGCCAACGTCCTGACTTTC; cdr3_aa: CAWNGKEWGRGANVLTF
clone_size: -; v_call: TRBV2; d_call: TRBD1; j_call: TRBJ1-4; cdr3_nt: TGTGCCAGCAGTGAAGACAGGGGAGGTGAAAAACTGTTTTTT; cdr3_aa: CASSEDRGGEKLFF
clone_size: -; v_call: TRBV2; d_call: TRBD1; j_call: TRBJ1-2; cdr3_nt: TGTGCCAGCAGACGGACAGGGTATGGCTACACCTTC; cdr3_aa: CASRRTGYGYTF